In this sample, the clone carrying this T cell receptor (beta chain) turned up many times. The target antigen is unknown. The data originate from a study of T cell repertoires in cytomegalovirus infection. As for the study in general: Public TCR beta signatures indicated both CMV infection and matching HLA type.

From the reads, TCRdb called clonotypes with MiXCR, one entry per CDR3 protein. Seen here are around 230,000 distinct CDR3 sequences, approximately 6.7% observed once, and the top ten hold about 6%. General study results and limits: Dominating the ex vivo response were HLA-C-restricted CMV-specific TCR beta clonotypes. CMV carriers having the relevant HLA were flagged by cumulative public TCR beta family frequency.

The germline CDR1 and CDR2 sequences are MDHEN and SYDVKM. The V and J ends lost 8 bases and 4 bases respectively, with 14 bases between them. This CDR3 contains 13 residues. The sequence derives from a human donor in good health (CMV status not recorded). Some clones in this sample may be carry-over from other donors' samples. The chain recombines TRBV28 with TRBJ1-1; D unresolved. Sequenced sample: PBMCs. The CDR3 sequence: CASGGRGGTEAFF. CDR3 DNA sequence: TGTGCCAGCGGAGGTCGGGGTGGCACTGAAGCTTTCTTT.